The following is a T cell receptor (beta chain) sequence with its context. This CDR3 is 14 amino acids long. V was cut by 4 bases and J by 7 bases, with 13 bases left in between. Germline V CDR1 and CDR2: MNHEY, SMNVEV (reference sequence). The sample comes from a study of T cell changes during pregnancy in multiple sclerosis. Method: immunoSEQ multiplex PCR; TCRdb's copy keeps in-frame clones and lacks some. The sample consists of about 76,000 clones, 92% of them appearing once. This specimen was peripheral blood, taken after pregnancy. The chain is built from TRBV27 and TRBJ2-2; a weak D match, TRBD1 (6 bases). This receptor was obtained from a female donor in good health, enrolled as a control in a pregnancy study. The CDR3 DNA follows: TGTGCCAGCAGTTACAGGGCAGTGGGCGGGGAGCTGTTTTTT. Protein: CASSYRAVGGELFF.